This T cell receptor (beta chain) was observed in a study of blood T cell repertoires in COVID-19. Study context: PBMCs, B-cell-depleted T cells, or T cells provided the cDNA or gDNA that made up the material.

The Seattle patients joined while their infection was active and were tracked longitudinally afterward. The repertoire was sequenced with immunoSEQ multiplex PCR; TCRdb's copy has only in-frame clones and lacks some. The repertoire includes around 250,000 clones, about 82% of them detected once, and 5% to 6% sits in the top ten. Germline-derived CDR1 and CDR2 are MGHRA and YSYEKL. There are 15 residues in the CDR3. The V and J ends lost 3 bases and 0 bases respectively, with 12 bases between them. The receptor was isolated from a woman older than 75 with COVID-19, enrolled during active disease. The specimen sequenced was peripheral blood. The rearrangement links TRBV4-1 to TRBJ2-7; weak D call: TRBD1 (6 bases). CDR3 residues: CASSHGDRPSYEQYF. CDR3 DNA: TGCGCCAGCAGCCACGGAGACAGGCCCTCCTACGAGCAGTACTTC.